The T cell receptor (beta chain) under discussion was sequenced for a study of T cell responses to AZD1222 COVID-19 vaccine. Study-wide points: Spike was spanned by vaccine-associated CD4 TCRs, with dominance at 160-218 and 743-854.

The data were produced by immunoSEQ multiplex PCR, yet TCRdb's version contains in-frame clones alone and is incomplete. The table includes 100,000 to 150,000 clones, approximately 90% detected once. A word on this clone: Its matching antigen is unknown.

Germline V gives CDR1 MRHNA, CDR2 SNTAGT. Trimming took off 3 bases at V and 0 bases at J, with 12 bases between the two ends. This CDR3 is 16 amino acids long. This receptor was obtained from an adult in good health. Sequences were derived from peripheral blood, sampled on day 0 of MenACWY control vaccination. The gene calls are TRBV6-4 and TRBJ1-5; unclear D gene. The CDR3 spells CASSDRFGYSNQPQHF. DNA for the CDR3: TGTGCCAGCAGTGATAGGTTCGGGTATAGCAATCAGCCCCAGCATTTT.